The 20 T cell receptor beta chains given below trace back to one sample, sequenced in a study of OX40 agonist ivuxolimab in advanced cancers. The data were produced by immunoSEQ multiplex PCR, yet TCRdb's version contains in-frame clones alone and is incomplete. The repertoire holds around 60,000 clones, with less than 90% as singletons. This material consisted of CD4+ or CD8+ T cells sorted from blood, taken in a trial of the OX40 agonist ivuxolimab. The receptors were gathered from an adult with an advanced solid tumor such as melanoma, head and neck, liver or kidney cancer.

The chain recombines TRBV12-5 with TRBJ2-1; D gene unclear. CDR3 length: 15 residues. The ends were cut back, 6 bases at V and 2 bases at J, with 14 bases in the middle. CDR1 is LGHNT and CDR2 is FRNRAP in the germline V gene. This CDR3 reads CASGLGGFAYNEQFF. CDR3 nucleotides: TGTGCTAGTGGACTCGGTGGGTTCGCCTACAATGAGCAGTTCTTC.

As regards this clone: The junction departs from germline at one end; a sequencing error may be responsible. The chain is built from TRBV5-1 and TRBJ2-1; weak D call: TRBD2 (6 bases). The CDR3 length is 13 residues. CDR1 and CDR2 (germline): SGHRS, YFSETQ. The CDR3 nucleotides are TGCGCCAGCAGATTGGACTGGGCGGGGGAGCAGTTCTTC. As protein: CASRLDWAGEQFF.

This rearrangement joins TRBV2 to TRBJ2-3; TRBD1 aligns across 9 bases. This CDR3 has 15 residues. Per the germline V gene, CDR1 is SNHLY and CDR2 is FYNNEI. V was clipped by 8 bases and J by 6 bases; unmatched bases: 12. In nucleotides, the CDR3 is TGTGCCAGCGTCCGACAGGGGGGAGTCGGGGATACGCAGTATTTT. Translated, it gives CASVRQGGVGDTQYF.

In this sample, this clone turned up a few times. V gene TRBV9 combines with J gene TRBJ2-1, with D possibly being TRBD2 (6 bases). Trimming took off 4 bases at V and 1 base at J, with 21 bases between the two ends. The CDR3 is 18 amino acids. Germline V gives CDR1 SGDLS, CDR2 YYNGEE. CDR3 DNA sequence: TGTGCCAGCAGCCCCCCTTTGCGGGGAAAGGGATCCTACAATGAGCAGTTCTTC. Translation: CASSPPLRGKGSYNEQFF. Variable domain in full (rest from reference TRBV9 and TRBJ2-1): DSGVTQTPKHLITATGQRVTLRCSPRSGDLSVYWYQQSLDQGLQFLIQYYNGEERAKGNILERFSAQQFPDLHSELNLSSLELGDSALYFCASSPPLRGKGSYNEQFFGPGTRLTVL.

V is TRBV19 and J is TRBJ1-5, with D possibly matching TRBD1 (5 bases). CDR3 length: 14 amino acids. Trimming cost V 1 base and J 5 bases, with 9 bases left between them. Germline V gene lookup returns CDR1 LNHDA and CDR2 SQIVND (reference sequence). CDR3 amino acids: CASSIGDSYQPQHF. For the CDR3, the DNA is TGTGCCAGTAGTATAGGGGACTCTTATCAGCCCCAGCATTTT.

The chain recombines TRBV9 with TRBJ1-6, with D tentatively TRBD1 (6 bases). Germline lookup yields CDR1 SGDLS and CDR2 YYNGEE. Trimming stripped 0 bases from V and 6 bases from J, with 13 bases between. CDR3 length: 16 amino acids. The CDR3 region has the DNA TGTGCCAGCAGCGTAGCTACAGGACAGACTAATTCACCCCTCCACTTT. Its translation: CASSVATGQTNSPLHF.

The J gene is TRBJ1-1, the V gene TRBV7-9, with TRBD1 matching over 9 bases. The V gene's germline CDR1 is SEHNR and CDR2 FQNEAQ (reference sequence). After removal of 4 bases from V and 8 bases from J, the junction contained 5 bases not matched to a gene. This CDR3 is 13 amino acids long. CDR3 DNA: TGTGCCAGCAGCTCGCGGACAGGGGCGGAAGCTTTCTTT. Translation: CASSSRTGAEAFF.

A note on this clone: The missing conserved phenylalanine or tryptophan at the end of this CDR3 makes a read error likely. V and J are TRBV9 and TRBJ1-2, with D possibly matching TRBD1 (5 bases). The V end lost 0 bases, the J end lost 7 bases, and 10 bases lay between the germline ends. This CDR3 has 13 amino acids. The V gene's germline CDR1 is SGDLS and CDR2 YYNGEE. The DNA for the CDR3 is TGTGCCAGCAGCGTAGACGGGCAGGGTGGCTACACCCTC. Translated, it gives CASSVDGQGGYTL.

The gene calls are TRBV4-3 and TRBJ2-1; 12 positions match TRBD2. This CDR3 region has 16 residues. V trimming: 3 bases; J trimming: 9 bases; junction bases outside the gene matches: 9. Germline assignment: CDR1 LGHNA and CDR2 YSLEER. CDR3 residues: CASSQLPSGGAGEQFF. DNA for the CDR3: TGCGCCAGCAGCCAGTTACCTAGCGGGGGGGCCGGTGAGCAGTTCTTC.

The rearrangement joins TRBV10-1 to TRBJ2-7; no clear D gene. The CDR3 is made up of 13 amino acids. Germline V gives CDR1 WNHNN, CDR2 SYGVQD (reference sequence). The V end lost 0 bases, the J end lost 4 bases, and 7 bases lay between the germline ends. CDR3 protein: CASSESNGYEQYF. CDR3 nucleotides: TGCGCCAGCAGTGAGTCGAACGGTTACGAGCAGTACTTC.

The V gene is TRBV29-1, the J gene TRBJ1-3; D gene uncertain. Trimming removed 3 bases from V and 0 bases from J, with 9 bases in between. The CDR3 totals 14 residues. Germline lookup yields CDR1 SQVTM and CDR2 ANQGSEA. CDR3 sequence: CSVEEFNSGNTIYF. The CDR3 nucleotides are TGCAGCGTTGAGGAATTTAACTCTGGAAACACCATATATTTT.

The chain combines TRBV19 with TRBJ1-2; 12 bases map to TRBD1. CDR1 and CDR2 (germline): LNHDA, SQIVND (reference sequence). This CDR3 is 14 amino acids long. Trimming took 7 bases from V and 5 from J; bases not matched to a gene: 5. DNA of the CDR3: TGTGCCAGTACCGGGACAGGGGGCGGTTATGGCTACACCTTC. Amino acid sequence: CASTGTGGGYGYTF.

CDR3 DNA sequence: TGTGCCAGCTCACTCACAGCTGGCACCGAGACCCAGTACTTC. This codes for CASSLTAGTETQYF. V usage is TRBV18 and J usage is TRBJ2-5; unclear D gene. The ends were cut back, 4 bases at V and 5 bases at J, with 14 bases in the middle. The CDR3 extends over 14 amino acids. The germline V gene has CDR1 KGHSH and CDR2 LQKENI.

This chain connects TRBV11-2 to TRBJ1-5; D gene uncertain. The CDR3 runs to 13 residues. Germline V gene sequence: CDR1 SGHAT, CDR2 FQNNGV. V was pared by 3 bases and J by 8 bases, with 11 bases between. CDR3 coding DNA: TGTGCCAGCAGCTTCAACCCCCTGGAGCCCCAGCATTTT. Its protein is CASSFNPLEPQHF.

This chain connects TRBV5-1 to TRBJ2-3, with TRBD1 matching over 7 bases. From germline, CDR1 is SGHRS and CDR2 YFSETQ. The length of the CDR3 is 14 residues. With 0 bases clipped from V and 3 bases from J, the junction kept 1 base outside the gene matches. The CDR3: CASSLGRGTDTQYF. Here the CDR3 DNA reads TGCGCCAGCAGCTTGGGCAGGGGGACAGATACGCAGTATTTT.

The rearrangement uses TRBV2 and TRBJ2-1, with D possibly TRBD2 on 5 matching bases. CDR1 SNHLY and CDR2 FYNNEI come from the germline V gene. V was trimmed by 8 bases and J by 4 bases, leaving 15 bases between them. CDR3 size: 14 residues. DNA for the CDR3: TGTGCCAGCTCTAGAGGGCTCCCTTACAATGAGCAGTTCTTC. Its protein is CASSRGLPYNEQFF.

This clone was seen a single time. The chain uses TRBV2 and TRBJ1-6; unclear D gene. Trimming took 2 bases from V and 7 from J, leaving 12 bases between them. Germline V gene lookup returns CDR1 SNHLY and CDR2 FYNNEI. The CDR3 loop spans 15 amino acids. DNA for the CDR3: TGTGCCAGCAGTGAATTCCGGCAGCGGAATTCACCCCTCCACTTT. It translates to CASSEFRQRNSPLHF.

The V gene is TRBV5-5, the J gene TRBJ1-5; D call uncertain. Germline-derived CDR1 and CDR2 are SGHKS and YYEKEE (reference sequence). The CDR3 sequence is 15 residues long. Trimming stripped 1 base from V and 0 bases from J, with 8 bases between. The CDR3 protein is CASSLWGDSNQPQHF. The CDR3 DNA reads as TGTGCCAGCAGCTTGTGGGGAGATAGCAATCAGCCCCAGCATTTT.

V gene TRBV5-5 combines with J gene TRBJ2-5, with 10 bases matching TRBD1. Germline V gene sequence: CDR1 SGHKS, CDR2 YYEKEE (reference sequence). After removal of 4 bases from V and 2 bases from J, the junction contained 11 bases not matched to a gene. The CDR3 consists of 17 residues. The CDR3 coding sequence is TGTGCCAGCAGCCCCCGCGCGGGGACAGGGGTGCAAGAGACCCAGTACTTC. Its protein is CASSPRAGTGVQETQYF.

The chain is built from TRBV6-1 and TRBJ1-3, with D perhaps TRBD1 (5 bases). Trimming cost V 5 bases and J 8 bases, with 19 bases left between them. CDR1 is MNHNS and CDR2 is SASEGT in the germline V gene. This CDR3 has 15 amino acids. The CDR3 nucleotides are TGTGCCAGCAGTCCACAGGAGATAGTAGGAGACACCATATATTTT. This gives the protein CASSPQEIVGDTIYF.